The 10 T cell receptor beta chains reported below all come from one sample, sequenced in a study of T cells of healthy individuals. In TCRdb, the 5' RACE reads were re-called with MiXCR into one record per CDR3 protein. Among fewer than 90,000 distinct CDR3 sequences listed, approximately 4.8% were seen once. The receptors come from a female donor in good health.

This clonotype has just a few counts. This chain joins TRBV30 and TRBJ2-1; possibly TRBD2 for D (5 bases). Germline V CDR1 and CDR2: GTSNPN, SVGIG (reference sequence). The CDR3 totals 13 residues. With 6 bases removed from V and 5 bases from J, the gap between germline ends came to 14 bases. The CDR3 DNA reads as TGTGCCTGCGAGACTACGGAAAACAATGAGCAGTTCTTC. Translating it yields CACETTENNEQFF. Full variable domain (outside the CDR3, taken from reference TRBV30 and TRBJ2-1): SQTIHQWPATLVQPVGSPLSLECTVEGTSNPNLYWYRQAAGRGLQLLFYSVGIGQISSEVPQNLSASRPQDRQFILSSKKLLLSDSGFYLCACETTENNEQFFGPGTRLTVL.

This clonotype was picked up many times. The V gene is TRBV28, the J gene TRBJ1-5; a possible D gene is TRBD1 (5 bases). V lost 7 bases, J lost 6 bases, and 22 bases lay in between. Germline V gives CDR1 MDHEN, CDR2 SYDVKM. The CDR3 is made up of 16 amino acids. The CDR3 sequence is CASTGAGEGSSQPQHF. DNA of the CDR3: TGTGCCAGCACCGGGGCTGGGGAGGGGTCCTCTCAGCCCCAGCATTTT.

This clonotype was recorded at least ten times. The chain combines TRBV20-1 with TRBJ2-5, with D possibly matching TRBD2 (5 bases). Germline V gene sequence: CDR1 DFQATT, CDR2 SNEGSKA (reference sequence). V lost 3 bases, J lost 5 bases, and 13 bases lay in between. The CDR3 is 13 amino acids. CDR3 region: CSARDFGKETQYF. The CDR3 DNA reads TGCAGTGCTAGGGACTTCGGCAAGGAGACCCAGTACTTC.

This clonotype was observed a few times. The V and J genes are TRBV18 and TRBJ1-5; 8 bases fit TRBD1. V lost 8 bases, J lost 4 bases, and 4 bases stayed unmatched. The CDR3 covers 13 residues. Per the germline V gene, CDR1 is KGHSH and CDR2 is LQKENI. The CDR3 sequence: CASAGQGNQPQHF. In DNA form, the CDR3 reads TGTGCCAGCGCCGGACAGGGAAATCAGCCCCAGCATTTT.

This clonotype was observed a handful of times. V usage is TRBV12-3 or TRBV12-4 and J usage is TRBJ1-2; D unclear. The germline V and J ends were trimmed by 6 bases and 8 bases, with 10 bases remaining between them. CDR3 length equals 11 residues. CDR3 residues: CASRRDGGYTF. CDR3 nucleotide sequence: TGTGCCAGCAGAAGAGACGGGGGCTACACCTTC.

This chain uses TRBV19 with TRBJ1-4; D gene ambiguous. CDR3 size: 14 residues. Trimming shortened V by 2 bases and J by 2 bases, and 6 bases separated the two germline ends. Germline CDR1 reads LNHDA; CDR2 reads SQIVND (reference sequence). Written as DNA, the CDR3 is TGTGCCAGTAGTATATCCAGGACTAATGAAAAACTGTTTTTT. It encodes CASSISRTNEKLFF.

This clonotype was counted many times. The chain couples TRBV12-3 or TRBV12-4 to TRBJ1-2; possible D gene TRBD1, 5 bases. V was trimmed by 6 bases and J by 0 bases, leaving 14 bases between them. The CDR3 is 15 residues long. CDR3 nucleotide sequence: TGTGCCAGCAGCAACCGTAGACAGACTAACTATGGCTACACCTTC. Translating gives CASSNRRQTNYGYTF.

Points on this clonotype: It may be a read error: a sequence one base away is much more abundant. This CDR3 reads CVSSQDQGGSYNEQFF. CDR3 nucleotide sequence: TGTGTCAGCAGCCAAGACCAGGGGGGCTCCTACAATGAGCAGTTCTTC. This rearrangement joins TRBV4-2 to TRBJ2-1; TRBD1 might be the D (7 bases). The germline CDR1 and CDR2 sequences are LGHNA and YNFKEQ. The CDR3 sequence is 16 residues long.

At least ten counts were recorded for this clonotype. The chain employs TRBV6-2 or TRBV6-3 and TRBJ2-2; possible D gene TRBD1, 6 bases. Germline CDR1 and CDR2: MNHEY and SVGEGT. Between the trimmed V and J ends, which lost 6 bases and 5 bases, there was a span of 13 bases. The CDR3 contains 14 residues. The CDR3 sequence is CASRHLQGTGELFF. The CDR3 coding sequence is TGTGCCAGCAGACATCTACAGGGAACCGGGGAGCTGTTTTTT.

This clonotype was picked up many times. The chain uses TRBV4-1 and TRBJ2-3, with 12 bases lining up with TRBD2. CDR3 length: 16 residues. Losses at the gene ends were 6 bases for V and 2 bases for J; bases not matched to a gene: 6. Germline assignment: CDR1 MGHRA and CDR2 YSYEKL. CDR3 sequence: CASSPTSGSATDTQYF. The CDR3 coding sequence is TGCGCCAGCAGTCCGACTAGCGGGAGCGCCACAGATACGCAGTATTTT.